Sequencing of this T cell receptor beta chain was carried out in a study of blood T cell repertoires in COVID-19. Study context: Collection of acute and convalescent COVID-19 samples took place in the United States, Italy and Spain. Sample material is recorded as cDNA or gDNA derived from T cells, B-cell-depleted T cells, or PBMCs.

The CDR3 sequence is 12 residues long. Losses at the gene ends were 6 bases for V and 7 bases for J; bases not matched to a gene: 4. In germline, CDR1 is MNHEY, CDR2 SMNVEV (reference sequence). Methods used by the authors: Reference gene primers were amplified, and this amplification served to estimate nucleated cell counts. Produced via immunoSEQ multiplex PCR; TCRdb's table is partial and in-frame only. The DNA gave D and trimming, while V, J and clone size come from that table. The table lists approximately 72,000 clones, 75% to 90% of them singletons. The sample taken for sequencing was peripheral blood. The chain recombines TRBV27 with TRBJ1-2, with 8 positions matching TRBD1. This TCR came from an elderly woman with active or convalescent COVID-19. CDR3 nucleotide sequence: TGTGCCAGCAGCCGGACAGGGCCTGGCTACACCTTC. This codes for CASSRTGPGYTF.